The clone carrying this TCR beta chain was observed a handful of times. Participant-given clinical history determined each cohort assignment. Authors' methods: How many nucleated cells were present was estimated from reference gene primer amplification. This table comes from immunoSEQ multiplex PCR, and its TCRdb copy is limited to in-frame clones, with some not included. The V and J calls and clone size are taken from that table; D and trimming were inferred from the DNA. The repertoire has approximately 210,000 clones, about four fifths of them found once; the top ten carry about 8.9%. Germline values: CDR1 SGHRS, CDR2 YFSETQ. The germline V and J ends were trimmed by 3 bases and 3 bases, with 10 bases remaining between them. The CDR3 is made up of 14 amino acids. The data were taken from a study of blood T cell repertoires in COVID-19. Background on the study: Samples taken during acute and convalescent COVID-19 were collected in the United States, Italy and Spain. Sources were T cells, B-cell-depleted T cells, or PBMCs; the material itself was cDNA or gDNA.

Source material: PBMCs or T cells enriched from blood (not recorded which). The rearrangement links TRBV5-1 to TRBJ2-1; D gene ambiguous. This sequence originates from a woman between 50 and 59 years old with acute COVID-19. CDR3 coding DNA: TGCGCCAGCAGCTCCAGCGAGATCTACAATGAGCAGTTCTTC. It is translated as CASSSSEIYNEQFF.